The 21 T cell receptor beta chains given below trace back to one sample, sequenced in a study of cytomegalovirus exposure and HLA in healthy donors. The PCR ran on 60 Vbeta and 13 Jbeta primers. Profiled with immunoSEQ multiplex PCR; TCRdb holds only in-frame clones, not every one. The repertoire has 90,000 to 140,000 clones, around 15% of them found once; the top ten carry more than 0.65%. The sample taken for sequencing was PBMCs. All receptors come from a female donor in good health and CMV-seronegative.

The chain links TRBV18 to TRBJ2-7; 10 bases map to TRBD1. From germline, CDR1 is KGHSH and CDR2 LQKENI. The J segment lost 4 bases and the V segment lost 3 bases, leaving 6 bases of the junction unmatched. The CDR3 totals 15 residues. The CDR3 is CASSPRDRGQYEQYF. In nucleotides, the CDR3 is TGTGCCAGCTCACCTAGAGACAGGGGGCAGTACGAGCAGTACTTC.

In this sample, this clone turned up a few times. The chain has TRBV7-9 and TRBJ1-4, with D perhaps TRBD1 (5 bases). V gave up 0 bases and J gave up 5 bases, with 10 bases separating them. Looked up from germline, CDR1 is SEHNR and CDR2 is FQNEAQ (reference sequence). The CDR3 is 15 residues long. CDR3 loop: CASSLAETVNEKLFF. CDR3 bases: TGTGCCAGCAGCTTAGCGGAGACAGTCAATGAAAAACTGTTTTTT.

The chain is built from TRBV5-4 and TRBJ2-5; a possible D gene is TRBD2 (6 bases). The CDR3 covers 17 residues. The germline CDR1 and CDR2 sequences are SGHNT and YYREEE (reference sequence). Trimming removed 5 bases at V and 2 bases at J, with 22 bases between. The CDR3 protein is CASSQAAGGGVQETQYF. In DNA form, the CDR3 reads TGTGCCAGCAGTCAAGCGGCCGGGGGTGGAGTTCAAGAGACCCAGTACTTC.

In DNA form, the CDR3 reads TGTGCTAGTGGTTTGGCCAGAGGGGGTACCGGGGAGCTGTTTTTT. This codes for CASGLARGGTGELFF. The chain joins TRBV12-5 to TRBJ2-2, with D tentatively TRBD1 (6 bases). The ends were cut back, 1 base at V and 5 bases at J, with 11 bases in the middle. Looked up from germline, CDR1 is LGHNT and CDR2 is FRNRAP. The CDR3 spans 15 residues.

This clone has just a few counts. This rearrangement joins TRBV5-6 to TRBJ2-2; 10 positions match TRBD1. Germline V gives CDR1 SGHDT, CDR2 YYEEEE. CDR3 length: 15 residues. The ends lost 4 bases at V and 3 bases at J; junction bases unmatched: 3. The CDR3 region is CASSPGTGDTGELFF. The CDR3 bases are TGTGCCAGCAGCCCCGGGACAGGGGACACCGGGGAGCTGTTTTTT.

The chain joins TRBV19 to TRBJ2-7, with D possibly TRBD2 on 6 matching bases. Germline CDR1 is LNHDA and CDR2 is SQIVND (reference sequence). With 1 base removed from V and 4 bases from J, the gap between germline ends came to 14 bases. The CDR3 extends over 15 amino acids. The CDR3 DNA follows: TGTGCCAGTAGTATAGGGACGGGAGTGCCGTACGAGCAGTACTTC. Protein: CASSIGTGVPYEQYF.

The chain couples TRBV5-3 to TRBJ2-4, with D possibly matching TRBD1 (6 bases). TRBV5-3 is an ORF, with its function uncertain. This CDR3 contains 15 residues. Trimming left V 0 bases short and J 1 base short, with 8 bases between. CDR3 residues: CARSLARGAKNIQYF. CDR3 nucleotides: TGTGCCAGAAGCTTGGCAAGGGGGGCCAAAAACATTCAGTACTTC.

The chain recombines TRBV11-2 with TRBJ1-5, with 7 bases fitting TRBD1. The germline V gene encodes CDR1 SGHAT and CDR2 FQNNGV. CDR3 size: 17 residues. The trim removed 2 bases at V and 4 bases at J, leaving 11 bases unmatched. The CDR3 sequence is CASSLLGGQSLNQPQHF. The CDR3 nucleotides read TGTGCCAGCAGCTTATTAGGGGGACAGTCACTGAATCAGCCCCAGCATTTT. Based on the CDR3 plus reference TRBV11-2 and TRBJ1-5, the full variable domain is EAGVAQSPRYKIIEKRQSVAFWCNPISGHATLYWYQQILGQGPKLLIQFQNNGVVDDSQLPKDRFSAERLKGVDSTLKIQPAKLEDSAVYLCASSLLGGQSLNQPQHFGDGTRLSIL.

For this clone: One end of the junction is discordant with germline, which a read error may explain. The rearrangement joins TRBV30 to TRBJ1-5; D is ambiguous. From germline, CDR1 is GTSNPN and CDR2 SVGIG (reference sequence). The CDR3 is made up of 15 amino acids. CDR3 nucleotides: TGTGCCTGGGGTCGGCGGGGTATAGGCAATCAGCCCCGGCATTTT. As protein: CAWGRRGIGNQPRHF.

This clone was seen more than once but under ten times. The genes are TRBV4-1 and TRBJ1-2; no reliable D call. Looked up from germline, CDR1 is MGHRA and CDR2 is YSYEKL. Trimming removed 3 bases at V and 7 bases at J, with 9 bases between. This CDR3 is built from 12 residues. CDR3 in amino acids: CASSQPPRGYTF. CDR3 nucleotides: TGCGCCAGCAGCCAGCCCCCGCGTGGCTACACCTTC.

This chain joins TRBV25-1 and TRBJ2-7; D is possibly TRBD1 (6 bases). The CDR3 is 17 amino acids. Germline V lookup: CDR1 MGHDK, CDR2 SYGVNS. V lost 3 bases to trimming and J lost 2 bases, with 20 bases between them. CDR3 coding DNA: TGTGCCAGCAGTGACCCCTCAGGGGCAGGGCGGGCCTACGAGCAGTACTTC. As protein: CASSDPSGAGRAYEQYF.

The V gene is TRBV7-2, the J gene TRBJ2-1; 8 nucleotides agree with TRBD2. Germline V gene lookup returns CDR1 SGHTA and CDR2 FQGNSA. V dropped 7 bases and J dropped 4; count of bases not matched to a gene: 15. The CDR3 is 17 amino acids. CDR3: CASTGVGGAGVYNEQFF. The CDR3, as DNA: TGTGCCAGCACCGGAGTCGGGGGAGCGGGAGTTTACAATGAGCAGTTCTTC.

This clone showed up just a few times. This chain connects TRBV7-8 to TRBJ2-3; 7 bases are shared with TRBD2. Germline loops: CDR1 SGHVS, CDR2 FQNEAQ. The ends lost 4 bases at V and 7 bases at J; junction bases unmatched: 11. The CDR3 contains 15 residues. The chain's CDR3 is CASSSRRLAAYTQYF. CDR3 DNA: TGTGCCAGCAGCTCCAGGCGGCTAGCGGCCTATACGCAGTATTTT. The variable domain in full, with the rest retrieved from reference TRBV7-8 and TRBJ2-3, is GAGVSQSPRYKVAKRGQDVALRCDPISGHVSLFWYQQALGQGPEFLTYFQNEAQLDKSGLPSDRFFAERPEGSVSTLKIQRTQQEDSAVYLCASSSRRLAAYTQYFGPGTRLTVL.

This clone was seen more than once but under ten times. CDR3 DNA sequence: TGCGCCAGCAGCCAAGATCCGACTAGCGAAGAGACCCAGTACTTC. This codes for CASSQDPTSEETQYF. The chain is built from TRBV4-3 and TRBJ2-5; TRBD2 aligns across 8 bases. The CDR3 has 15 residues. CDR1 and CDR2 (germline): LGHNA, YSLEER. The ends lost 0 bases at V and 3 bases at J; junction bases unmatched: 3.

The V gene is TRBV5-4, the J gene TRBJ1-2; the D gene is possibly TRBD1 (6 bases). CDR1 and CDR2 from the germline V gene are SGHNT and YYREEE (reference sequence). Trimming pared 4 bases from V and 2 bases from J, leaving 18 bases between. The length of the CDR3 is 16 residues. The CDR3 region is CASSPGGTTVNYGYTF. Here the CDR3 DNA reads TGTGCCAGCAGCCCAGGTGGGACAACCGTCAACTATGGCTACACCTTC. The full variable domain, with the rest looked up from reference TRBV5-4 and TRBJ1-2, is ETGVTQSPTHLIKTRGQQVTLRCSSQSGHNTVSWYQQALGQGPQFIFQYYREEENGRGNFPPRFSGLQFPNYSSELNVNALELDDSALYLCASSPGGTTVNYGYTFGSGTRLTVV.

This clone has only a few counts. V is TRBV11-2 and J is TRBJ2-7; no reliable D call. CDR1 and CDR2 from the germline V gene are SGHAT and FQNNGV. With 5 bases removed from V and 4 bases from J, the gap between germline ends came to 9 bases. The CDR3 sequence is 12 residues long. CDR3: CASSISVYEQYF. In nucleotides, the CDR3 is TGTGCCAGCAGCATCTCAGTGTACGAGCAGTACTTC.

The gene calls are TRBV5-6 and TRBJ2-3, with a weak D call TRBD2 (5 bases). The CDR3 is 15 amino acids. The V and J ends lost 0 bases and 0 bases respectively, with 8 bases between them. From germline, CDR1 is SGHDT and CDR2 YYEEEE. CDR3 region: CASSLVGESTDTQYF. CDR3 sequence (DNA): TGTGCCAGCAGCTTGGTCGGGGAGAGCACAGATACGCAGTATTTT.

This clone was counted only a few times. V and J are TRBV19 and TRBJ2-7; 8 positions agree with TRBD1. The V gene's germline CDR1 is LNHDA and CDR2 SQIVND (reference sequence). The trim removed 4 bases at V and 1 base at J, leaving 9 bases unmatched. The CDR3 is 16 amino acids. As DNA, the CDR3 is TGTGCCAGTAGTACGGACAGGGCAGCTCCTTCCTACGAGCAGTACTTC. This translates into CASSTDRAAPSYEQYF.

The chain carries TRBV5-6 and TRBJ2-1; TRBD1 might be the D (6 bases). Trimming removed 0 bases from V and 7 bases from J, with 14 bases in between. Germline V CDR1 and CDR2: SGHDT, YYEEEE. The CDR3 loop spans 15 amino acids. CDR3 loop: CASSLGGPLGNEQFF. The CDR3 DNA reads TGTGCCAGCAGCTTGGGGGGGCCGCTTGGGAATGAGCAGTTCTTC.

This sequence joins TRBV7-9 and TRBJ1-2; 10 bases line up with TRBD1. The CDR3 covers 16 residues. Germline lookup yields CDR1 SEHNR and CDR2 FQNEAQ (reference sequence). Trimming cost V 8 bases and J 4 bases; bases outside gene matches: 13. CDR3: CASPSEEGQGFYGYTF. CDR3 sequence (DNA): TGTGCCAGCCCCTCTGAGGAGGGACAGGGGTTCTATGGCTACACCTTC. The full variable domain, its missing parts supplied by reference TRBV7-9 and TRBJ1-2, is DTGVSQNPRHKITKRGQNVTFRCDPISEHNRLYWYRQTLGQGPEFLTYFQNEAQLEKSRLLSDRFSAERPKGSFSTLEIQRTEQGDSAMYLCASPSEEGQGFYGYTFGSGTRLTVV.

V gene TRBV29-1 combines with J gene TRBJ2-7; the match to TRBD2 covers 12 bases. V was clipped by 4 bases and J by 2 bases; unmatched bases: 12. Looked up from germline, CDR1 is SQVTM and CDR2 is ANQGSEA. The CDR3 runs 17 residues. CDR3 nucleotides: TGCAGCGTTGGGCCCCGACTAGCGGGGGCGAATACCTACGAGCAGTACTTC. The encoded protein is CSVGPRLAGANTYEQYF.